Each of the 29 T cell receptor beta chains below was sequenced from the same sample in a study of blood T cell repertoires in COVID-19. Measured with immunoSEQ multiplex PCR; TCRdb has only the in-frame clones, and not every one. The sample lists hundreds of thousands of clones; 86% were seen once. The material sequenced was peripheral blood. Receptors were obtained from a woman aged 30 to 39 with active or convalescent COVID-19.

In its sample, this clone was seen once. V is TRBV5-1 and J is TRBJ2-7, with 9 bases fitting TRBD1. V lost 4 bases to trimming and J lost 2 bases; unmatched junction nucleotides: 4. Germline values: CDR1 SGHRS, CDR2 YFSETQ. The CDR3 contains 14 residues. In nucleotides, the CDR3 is TGCGCCAGCAGCGAGGGACAGGGAACCTACGAGCAGTACTTC. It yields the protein CASSEGQGTYEQYF.

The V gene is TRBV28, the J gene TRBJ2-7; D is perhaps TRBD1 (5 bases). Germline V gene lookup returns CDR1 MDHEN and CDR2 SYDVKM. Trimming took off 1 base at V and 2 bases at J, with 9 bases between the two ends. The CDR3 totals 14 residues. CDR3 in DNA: TGTGCCAGCAGTTTATCAGGGTCAACCTACGAGCAGTACTTC. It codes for CASSLSGSTYEQYF.

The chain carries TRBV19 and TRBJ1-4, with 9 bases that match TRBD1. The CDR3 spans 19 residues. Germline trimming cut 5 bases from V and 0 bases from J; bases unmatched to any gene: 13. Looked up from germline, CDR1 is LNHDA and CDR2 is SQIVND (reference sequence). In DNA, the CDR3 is TGTGCCAGTAGTTCCCTCGGGACAGGGATGGGTGCAACTAATGAAAAACTGTTTTTT. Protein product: CASSSLGTGMGATNEKLFF.

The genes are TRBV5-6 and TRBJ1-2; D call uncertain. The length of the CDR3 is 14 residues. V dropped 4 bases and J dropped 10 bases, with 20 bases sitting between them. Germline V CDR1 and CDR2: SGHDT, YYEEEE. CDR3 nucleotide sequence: TGTGCCAGCAGCCCCCGGGAGGAGGGTGATGTCTACACCTTC. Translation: CASSPREEGDVYTF.

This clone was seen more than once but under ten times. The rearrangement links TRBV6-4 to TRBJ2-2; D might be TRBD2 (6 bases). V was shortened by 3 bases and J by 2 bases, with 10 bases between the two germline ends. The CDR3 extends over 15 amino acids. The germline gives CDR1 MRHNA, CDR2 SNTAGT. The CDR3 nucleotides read TGTGCCAGCAGTGAAGTGGGGGGAAACACCGGGGAGCTGTTTTTT. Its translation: CASSEVGGNTGELFF.

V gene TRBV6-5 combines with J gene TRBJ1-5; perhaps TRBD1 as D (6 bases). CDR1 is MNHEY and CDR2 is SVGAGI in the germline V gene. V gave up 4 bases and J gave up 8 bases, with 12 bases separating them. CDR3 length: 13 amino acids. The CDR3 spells CASSLSGDKPQHF. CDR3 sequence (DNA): TGTGCCAGCAGTTTATCAGGGGATAAGCCCCAGCATTTT.

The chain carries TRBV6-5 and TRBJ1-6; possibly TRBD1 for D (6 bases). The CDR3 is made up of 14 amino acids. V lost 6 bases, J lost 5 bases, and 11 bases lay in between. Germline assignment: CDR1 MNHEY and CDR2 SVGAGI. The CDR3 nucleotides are TGTGCCAGCAGCGGACAGAGTGATAATTCACCCCTCCACTTT. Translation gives CASSGQSDNSPLHF.

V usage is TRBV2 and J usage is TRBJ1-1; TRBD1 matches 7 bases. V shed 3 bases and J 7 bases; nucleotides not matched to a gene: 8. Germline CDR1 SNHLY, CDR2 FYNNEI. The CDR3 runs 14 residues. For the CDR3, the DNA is TGTGCCAGCAGTGAGCCCGGCCAGGGGGATGAAGCTTTCTTT. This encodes CASSEPGQGDEAFF.

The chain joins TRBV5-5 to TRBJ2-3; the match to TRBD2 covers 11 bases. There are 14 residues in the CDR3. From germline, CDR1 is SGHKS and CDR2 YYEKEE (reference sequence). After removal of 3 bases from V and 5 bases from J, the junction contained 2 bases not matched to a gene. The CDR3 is CASSYGTSGDTQYF. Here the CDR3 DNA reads TGTGCCAGCAGCTACGGGACTAGCGGAGATACGCAGTATTTT.

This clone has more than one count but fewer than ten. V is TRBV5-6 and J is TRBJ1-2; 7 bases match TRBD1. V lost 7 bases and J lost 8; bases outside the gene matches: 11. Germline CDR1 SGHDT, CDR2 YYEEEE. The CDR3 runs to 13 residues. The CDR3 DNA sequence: TGTGCCAGCCTCAGGTGGCAGGGGGACGGCTACACCTTC. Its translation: CASLRWQGDGYTF.

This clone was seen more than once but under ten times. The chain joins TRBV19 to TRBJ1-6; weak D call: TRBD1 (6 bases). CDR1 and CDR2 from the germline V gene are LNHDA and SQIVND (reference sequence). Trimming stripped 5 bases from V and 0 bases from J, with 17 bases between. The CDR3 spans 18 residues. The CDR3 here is CASSPRTQGSSYNSPLHF. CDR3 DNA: TGTGCCAGTAGTCCCAGAACCCAGGGGAGCTCCTATAATTCACCCCTCCACTTT.

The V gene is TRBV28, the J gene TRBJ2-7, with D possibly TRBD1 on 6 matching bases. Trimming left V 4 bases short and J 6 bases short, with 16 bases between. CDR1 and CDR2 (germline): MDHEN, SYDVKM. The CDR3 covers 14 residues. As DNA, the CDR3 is TGTGCCAGCAGTTCCACCGAGAACAGGGTCGAGCAGTACTTC. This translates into CASSSTENRVEQYF.

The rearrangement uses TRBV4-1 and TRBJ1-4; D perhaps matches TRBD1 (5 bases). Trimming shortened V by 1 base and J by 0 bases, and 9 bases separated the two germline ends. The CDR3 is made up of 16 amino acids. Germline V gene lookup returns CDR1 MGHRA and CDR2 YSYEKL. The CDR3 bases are TGCGCCAGCAGCCAAGTTGTAGGGGCAACTAATGAAAAACTGTTTTTT. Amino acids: CASSQVVGATNEKLFF.

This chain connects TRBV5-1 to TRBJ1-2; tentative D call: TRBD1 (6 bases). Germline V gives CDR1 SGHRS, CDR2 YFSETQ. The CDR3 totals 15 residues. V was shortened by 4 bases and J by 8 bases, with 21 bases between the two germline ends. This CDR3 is CASSLRTDSSGGYTF. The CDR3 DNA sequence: TGCGCCAGCAGCCTACGTACGGACAGTTCTGGAGGCTACACCTTC.

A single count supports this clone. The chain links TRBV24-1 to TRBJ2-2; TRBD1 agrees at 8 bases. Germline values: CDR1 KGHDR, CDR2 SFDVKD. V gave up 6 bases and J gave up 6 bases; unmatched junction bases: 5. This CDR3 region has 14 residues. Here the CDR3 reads CATSSKTGAGELFF. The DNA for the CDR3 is TGTGCCACCAGTAGTAAGACAGGGGCCGGGGAGCTGTTTTTT.

For the CDR3, the DNA is TGCGCCAGCAGCTTGGCGCTAGCGGCCACTCAAGAGACCCAGTACTTC. It encodes CASSLALAATQETQYF. This chain uses TRBV5-1 with TRBJ2-5; 7 bases line up with TRBD2. CDR3 length: 16 residues. CDR1 and CDR2 from the germline V gene are SGHRS and YFSETQ. V was pared by 0 bases and J by 2 bases, with 7 bases of the junction left unmatched.

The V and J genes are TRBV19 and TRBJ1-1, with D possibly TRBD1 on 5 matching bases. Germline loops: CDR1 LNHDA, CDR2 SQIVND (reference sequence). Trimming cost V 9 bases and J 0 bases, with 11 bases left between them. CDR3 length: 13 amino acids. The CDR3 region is CASPGHLNTEAFF. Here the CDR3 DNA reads TGTGCCAGCCCCGGACACTTGAACACTGAAGCTTTCTTT.

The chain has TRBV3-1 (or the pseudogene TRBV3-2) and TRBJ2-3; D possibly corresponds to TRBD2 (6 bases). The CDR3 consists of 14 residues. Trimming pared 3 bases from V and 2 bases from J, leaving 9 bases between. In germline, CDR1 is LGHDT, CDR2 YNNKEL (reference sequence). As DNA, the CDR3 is TGTGCCAGCAGCCAGGGGGGTCCCACAGATACGCAGTATTTT. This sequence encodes CASSQGGPTDTQYF.

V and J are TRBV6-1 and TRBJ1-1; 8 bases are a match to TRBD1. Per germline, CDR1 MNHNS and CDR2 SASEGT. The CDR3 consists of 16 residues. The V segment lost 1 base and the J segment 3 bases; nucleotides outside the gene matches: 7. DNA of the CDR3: TGTGCCAGCAGTGAAGTAGGACAGGGAGGCTACACTGAAGCTTTCTTT. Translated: CASSEVGQGGYTEAFF.

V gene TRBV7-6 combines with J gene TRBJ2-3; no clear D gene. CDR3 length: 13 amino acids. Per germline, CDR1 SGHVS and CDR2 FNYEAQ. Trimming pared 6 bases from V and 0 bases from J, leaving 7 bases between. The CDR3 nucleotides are TGTGCCAGCAGTTACATTAGCACAGATACGCAGTATTTT. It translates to CASSYISTDTQYF.

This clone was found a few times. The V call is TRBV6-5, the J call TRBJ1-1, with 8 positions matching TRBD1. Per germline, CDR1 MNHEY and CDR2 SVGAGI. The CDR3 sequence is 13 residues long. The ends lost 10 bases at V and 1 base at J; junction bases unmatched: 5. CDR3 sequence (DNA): TGTGCCATCAAGACAGGGGAGAACACTGAAGCTTTCTTT. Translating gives CAIKTGENTEAFF.

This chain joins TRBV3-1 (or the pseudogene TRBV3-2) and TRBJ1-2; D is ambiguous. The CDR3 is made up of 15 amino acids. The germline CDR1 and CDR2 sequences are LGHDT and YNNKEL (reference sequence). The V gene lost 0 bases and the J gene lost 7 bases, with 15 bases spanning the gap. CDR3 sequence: CASSQDLQVTGGYTF. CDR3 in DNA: TGTGCCAGCAGCCAAGATCTGCAGGTAACTGGTGGCTACACCTTC.

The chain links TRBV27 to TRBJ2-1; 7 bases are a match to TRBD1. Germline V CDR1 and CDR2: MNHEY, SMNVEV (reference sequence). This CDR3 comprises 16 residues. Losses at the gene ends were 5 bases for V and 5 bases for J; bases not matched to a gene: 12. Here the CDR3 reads CASSIEGGYFDNEQFF. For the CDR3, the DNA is TGTGCCAGCAGTATAGAAGGGGGCTATTTCGACAATGAGCAGTTCTTC.

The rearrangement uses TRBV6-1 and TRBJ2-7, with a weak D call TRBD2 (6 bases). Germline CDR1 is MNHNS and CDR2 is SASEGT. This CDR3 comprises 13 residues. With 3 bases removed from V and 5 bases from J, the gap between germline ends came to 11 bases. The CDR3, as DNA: TGTGCCAGCAGTGACCGGGAGACTGACGAGCAGTACTTC. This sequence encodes CASSDRETDEQYF.

The CDR3 here is CASSLGAGNTDTQYF. CDR3 nucleotides: TGTGCCAGCAGCTTAGGTGCAGGTAACACAGATACGCAGTATTTT. This chain links TRBV11-2 with TRBJ2-3, with D unclear. This CDR3 is built from 15 residues. Germline V gene lookup returns CDR1 SGHAT and CDR2 FQNNGV. Trimming removed 1 base from V and 2 bases from J, with 10 bases in between.

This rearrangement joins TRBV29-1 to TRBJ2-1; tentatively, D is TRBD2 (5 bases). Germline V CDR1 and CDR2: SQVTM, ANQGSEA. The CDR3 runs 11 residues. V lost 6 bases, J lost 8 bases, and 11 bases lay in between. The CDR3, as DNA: TGCAGCGTGGGAGCGAGGGATGAGCAGTTCTTC. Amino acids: CSVGARDEQFF.

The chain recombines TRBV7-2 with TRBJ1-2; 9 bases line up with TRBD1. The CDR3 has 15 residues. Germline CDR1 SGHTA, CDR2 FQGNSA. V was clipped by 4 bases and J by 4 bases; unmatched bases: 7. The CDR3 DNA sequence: TGTGCCAGCAGCTCACCGGACAGGGGCGTCTATGGCTACACCTTC. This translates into CASSSPDRGVYGYTF.

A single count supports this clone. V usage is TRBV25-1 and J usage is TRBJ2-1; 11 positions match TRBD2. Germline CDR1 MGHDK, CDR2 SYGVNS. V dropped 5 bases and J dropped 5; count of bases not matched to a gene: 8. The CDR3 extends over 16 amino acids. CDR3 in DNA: TGTGCCAGCAGTTCACCGACTAGCGGGGCCCACAATGAGCAGTTCTTC. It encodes CASSSPTSGAHNEQFF.

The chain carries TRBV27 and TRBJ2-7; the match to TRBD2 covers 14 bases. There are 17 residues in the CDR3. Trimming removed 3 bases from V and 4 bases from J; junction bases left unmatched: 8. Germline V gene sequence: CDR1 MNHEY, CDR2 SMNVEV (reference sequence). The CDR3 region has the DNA TGTGCCAGCAGTTTGGCGACTAGCGGGAGGGCCAGGTACGAGCAGTACTTC. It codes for CASSLATSGRARYEQYF.